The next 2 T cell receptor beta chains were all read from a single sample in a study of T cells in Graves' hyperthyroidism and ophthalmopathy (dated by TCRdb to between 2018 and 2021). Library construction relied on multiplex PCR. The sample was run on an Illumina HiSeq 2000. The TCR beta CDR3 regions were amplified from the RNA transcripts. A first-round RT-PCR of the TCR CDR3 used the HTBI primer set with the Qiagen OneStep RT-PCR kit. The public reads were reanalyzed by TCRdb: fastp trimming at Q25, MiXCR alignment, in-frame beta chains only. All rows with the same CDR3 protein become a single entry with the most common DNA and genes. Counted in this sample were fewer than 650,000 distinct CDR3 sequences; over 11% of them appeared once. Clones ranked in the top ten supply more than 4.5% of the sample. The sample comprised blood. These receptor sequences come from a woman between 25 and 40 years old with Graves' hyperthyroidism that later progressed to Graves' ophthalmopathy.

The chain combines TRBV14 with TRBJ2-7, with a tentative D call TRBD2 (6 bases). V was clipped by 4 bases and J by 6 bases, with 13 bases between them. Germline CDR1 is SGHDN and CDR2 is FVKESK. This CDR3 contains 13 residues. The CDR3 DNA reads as TGTGCCAGCAGCCCCCCTTGGAGGGGCGAGCAGTACTTC. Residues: CASSPPWRGEQYF.

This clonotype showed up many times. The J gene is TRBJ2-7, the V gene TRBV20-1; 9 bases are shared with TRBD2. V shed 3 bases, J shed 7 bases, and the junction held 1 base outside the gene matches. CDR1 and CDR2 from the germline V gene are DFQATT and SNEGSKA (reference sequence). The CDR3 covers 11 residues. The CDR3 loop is CSARRGGEQYF. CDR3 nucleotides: TGCAGTGCTAGGCGGGGGGGTGAGCAGTACTTC.